This note documents a single T cell receptor (beta chain) sequence. Its antigen is as yet unknown. Clones were read by immunoSEQ multiplex PCR, and TCRdb kept only the in-frame ones, dropping some. The sample contains roughly 120,000 clones, about 90% of which appear only once. This CDR3 is 13 amino acids long. Losses at the gene ends were 3 bases for V and 11 bases for J; bases not matched to a gene: 8. Germline V CDR1 and CDR2: SGDLS, YYNGEE. The data are from a study of T cell responses to AZD1222 COVID-19 vaccine. Looking at the study overall: Second doses were pooled across both intervals (about 4 or about 12 weeks).

Study-wide findings and caveats: Repertoires were sampled only after the peak T cell response.

The receptor was derived from an adult in good health. The chain couples TRBV9 to TRBJ1-1; 9 bases fit TRBD1. Sequenced material: peripheral blood, taken on day 0 of AZD1222 vaccination. CDR3 coding DNA: TGTGCCAGCAGCGCTCGGGACAGGGAGAGGGCTTTCTTT. This translates into CASSARDRERAFF. Combining the CDR3 with reference TRBV9 and TRBJ1-1 gives the whole variable domain DSGVTQTPKHLITATGQRVTLRCSPRSGDLSVYWYQQSLDQGLQFLIQYYNGEERAKGNILERFSAQQFPDLHSELNLSSLELGDSALYFCASSARDRERAFFGQGTRLTVV.